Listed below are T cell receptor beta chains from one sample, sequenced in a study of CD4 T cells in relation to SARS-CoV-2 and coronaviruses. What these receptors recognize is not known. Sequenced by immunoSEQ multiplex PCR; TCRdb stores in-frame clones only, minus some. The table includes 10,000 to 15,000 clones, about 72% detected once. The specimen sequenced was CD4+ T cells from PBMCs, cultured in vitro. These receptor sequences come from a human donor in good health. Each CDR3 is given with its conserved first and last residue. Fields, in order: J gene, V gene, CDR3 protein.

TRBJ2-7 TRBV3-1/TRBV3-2 CASSQGLAASSYEQYF
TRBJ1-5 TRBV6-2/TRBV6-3 CASSYSQGGNQPQHF
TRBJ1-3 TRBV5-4 CASSLGGQSFSGNTIYF
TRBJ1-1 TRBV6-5 CASSYRPARGDTEAFF
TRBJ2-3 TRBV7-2 CASSLGLRELDTQYF
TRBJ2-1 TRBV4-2 CASSRLGTSGYNEQFF
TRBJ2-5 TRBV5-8 CASSLGVAGGETQYF
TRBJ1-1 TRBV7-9 CASSLTATNTEAFF
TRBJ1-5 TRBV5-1 CATDSLRDSNQPQHF
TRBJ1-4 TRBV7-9 CASSSTRVAANEKLFF
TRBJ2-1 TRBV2 CASSPDRIDNEQFF
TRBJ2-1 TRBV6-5 CASNLLAGRYNEQFF
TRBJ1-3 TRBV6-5 CASRLGGGDTIYF
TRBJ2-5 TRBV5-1 CASSRQDTQETQYF
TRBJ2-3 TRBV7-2 CASSLYQNTQYF
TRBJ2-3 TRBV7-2 CASSLQGGAADTQYF
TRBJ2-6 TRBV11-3 CASSLGAAGANVLTF
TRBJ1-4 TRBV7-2 CASSLGGWGEKLFF
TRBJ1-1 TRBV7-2 CASSRGVAEAFF
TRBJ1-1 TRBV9 CASSRRQGGNTEAFF
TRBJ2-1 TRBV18 CASSPGQATLDEQFF
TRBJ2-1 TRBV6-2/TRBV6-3 CASSYGATEQFF
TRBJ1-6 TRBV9 CASSPGPKSDSPLHF
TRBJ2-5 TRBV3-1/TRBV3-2 CASSPTRSRGETQYF
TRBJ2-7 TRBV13 CASSLGAEDSSYEQYF
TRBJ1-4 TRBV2 CASSPGPRGEKLFF
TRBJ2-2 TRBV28 CASSSGTGVDTGELFF
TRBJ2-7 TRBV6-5 CASRENTYEQYF
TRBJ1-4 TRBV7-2 CASSRSDRGGNEKLFF
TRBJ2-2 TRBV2 CASSDRRNTGELFF
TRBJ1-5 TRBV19 CASSPQDGYQPQHF
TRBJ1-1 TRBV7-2 CASSLTPGVEAFF
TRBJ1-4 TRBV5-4 CASSLGAVREKLFF
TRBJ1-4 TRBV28 CASKGSQAGEKLFF
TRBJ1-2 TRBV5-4 CASSLGQGINYGYTF
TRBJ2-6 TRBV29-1 CSAETGAGANVLTF
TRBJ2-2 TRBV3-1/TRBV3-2 CASSHVRTPNTGELFF
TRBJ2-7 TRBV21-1 CASSKALREDNYEQYF
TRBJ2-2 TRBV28 CASLSPTGGTGELFF
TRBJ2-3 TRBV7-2 CASSSREGGPGDTQYF
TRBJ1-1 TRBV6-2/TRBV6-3 CASSYETESEAFF
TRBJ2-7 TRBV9 CASSVEVGSSYEQYF
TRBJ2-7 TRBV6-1 CASSEGAGGYEQYF
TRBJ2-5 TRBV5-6 CASSLWEGMSVETQYF
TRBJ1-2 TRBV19 CASSIGPSNYGYTF
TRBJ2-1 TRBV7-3 CASSRGSSYNEQFF
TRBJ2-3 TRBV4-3 CASSLGLVGDTQYF